One sample yielded the 21 T cell receptor beta chains listed below, sequenced in a study of shared clonotypes between healthy human individuals. Naive CD8 isolation took CD45RO-negative cells positively selected for CCR7 and excluded terminally differentiated effector memory CD45RA+ cells. Sequencing was performed with immunoSEQ multiplex PCR; in TCRdb, only in-frame clones are kept and a portion is missing. The profile shows about 580,000 clones, 95% to 98% of them singletons. Sequences were obtained from naive CD8+ T cells sorted from blood. The receptors here all came from a man aged 25 to 40 in good health.

This clone was seen a single time. Different DNA sequences within this sample yield the same CDR3. The CDR3 is CASSYSGEQYF. DNA of the CDR3: TGTGCCAGCAGTTACTCTGGGGAGCAGTACTTC. This chain connects TRBV6-5 to TRBJ2-7; D ambiguous. Germline CDR1 is MNHEY and CDR2 is SVGAGI. The CDR3 runs to 11 residues. Trimming removed 0 bases at V and 7 bases at J, with 4 bases between.

The chain couples TRBV18 to TRBJ2-5; tentative D call: TRBD2 (5 bases). CDR1 KGHSH and CDR2 LQKENI come from the germline V gene. The CDR3 is 15 amino acids. V lost 3 bases and J lost 1, with 12 bases in between. The CDR3 loop is CASSPPDYPQETQYF. For the CDR3, the DNA is TGTGCCAGCTCACCCCCAGACTATCCCCAAGAGACCCAGTACTTC.

CDR3 region: CASSLTSRSNTGELFF. The CDR3 bases are TGCGCCAGCAGCTTGACTTCCCGGTCAAACACCGGGGAGCTGTTTTTT. The chain uses TRBV5-1 and TRBJ2-2; no definite D call. Trimming took off 1 base at V and 2 bases at J, with 12 bases between the two ends. Germline V CDR1 and CDR2: SGHRS, YFSETQ. The CDR3 runs 16 residues.

J is TRBJ2-1 and V is TRBV7-2; 9 bases are a match to TRBD2. The ends lost 7 bases at V and 7 bases at J; junction bases unmatched: 11. Germline CDR1 and CDR2: SGHTA and FQGNSA. This CDR3 region has 15 residues. The CDR3 here is CASTREKAGGNEQFF. CDR3 DNA sequence: TGTGCCAGCACGAGGGAGAAAGCGGGAGGAAATGAGCAGTTCTTC.

The V gene is TRBV7-8, the J gene TRBJ2-1, with D tentatively TRBD2 (5 bases). Germline lookup yields CDR1 SGHVS and CDR2 FQNEAQ. CDR3 length equals 13 residues. Between the trimmed V and J ends, which lost 1 base and 8 bases, there was a span of 9 bases. CDR3 loop: CASSLGLADEQFF. CDR3 in DNA: TGTGCCAGCAGCTTAGGTCTAGCCGATGAGCAGTTCTTC.

The chain links TRBV29-1 to TRBJ2-7; no reliable D call. V lost 6 bases and J lost 4, with 13 bases in between. The CDR3 runs to 12 residues. The germline CDR1 and CDR2 sequences are SQVTM and ANQGSEA. This CDR3 reads CSVRGSAYEQYF. The CDR3 bases are TGCAGCGTCCGCGGAAGTGCGTACGAGCAGTACTTC.

This chain links TRBV7-2 with TRBJ2-7; 7 bases match TRBD1. This CDR3 region has 14 residues. The V segment lost 4 bases and the J segment 3 bases; nucleotides outside the gene matches: 6. Germline V CDR1 and CDR2: SGHTA, FQGNSA. CDR3 bases: TGTGCCAGCAGCTGGCCGGGACAGAGCTACGAGCAGTACTTC. As protein: CASSWPGQSYEQYF.

This chain joins TRBV7-6 and TRBJ2-2; D remains unclear. CDR1 is SGHVS, CDR2 FNYEAQ, per germline. Deletions cut 5 bases from V and 0 bases from J, with 10 bases between. The CDR3 spans 15 residues. CDR3 in amino acids: CASSHSLANTGELFF. The CDR3 DNA follows: TGTGCCAGCAGCCACTCTCTAGCGAACACCGGGGAGCTGTTTTTT.

This clone was recorded only once. This chain connects TRBV5-4 to TRBJ2-7; 8 bases map to TRBD1. The CDR3 contains 15 residues. From germline, CDR1 is SGHNT and CDR2 YYREEE (reference sequence). After removal of 2 bases from V and 6 bases from J, the junction contained 10 bases not matched to a gene. The CDR3 nucleotides are TGTGCCAGCAGCTTTGGGGAGGACAGGGTTGGCGAGCAGTACTTC. Its protein product is CASSFGEDRVGEQYF.

This clone was observed a single time. This sequence joins TRBV13 and TRBJ2-5, with 7 nucleotides matching TRBD1. The CDR3 contains 14 residues. J gave up 2 bases and V 4 bases, and 4 bases lay outside the gene matches. Germline loops: CDR1 PRHDT, CDR2 FYEKMQ (reference sequence). The CDR3 region is CASSSEGQQETQYF. The CDR3 nucleotides read TGTGCCAGCAGCTCAGAGGGACAGCAAGAGACCCAGTACTTC.

A single count supports this clone. This chain connects TRBV5-1 to TRBJ1-1; D possibly corresponds to TRBD1 (6 bases). Germline CDR1 SGHRS, CDR2 YFSETQ. The CDR3 has 13 residues. Trimming removed 4 bases at V and 5 bases at J, with 12 bases between. This CDR3 is CASSGEGETEAFF. In DNA form, the CDR3 reads TGCGCCAGCAGCGGCGAGGGGGAAACTGAAGCTTTCTTT.

The chain carries TRBV15 and TRBJ1-5, with D perhaps matching TRBD1 (6 bases). This CDR3 region has 18 residues. Germline V gene data show CDR1 as LNHNV and CDR2 as YYDKDF (reference sequence). Deletions cut 1 base from V and 0 bases from J, with 16 bases between. As DNA, the CDR3 is TGTGCCACCAGCAGAGGGGGGGGCTCCGGTCATAGCAATCAGCCCCAGCATTTT. As protein: CATSRGGGSGHSNQPQHF. The whole variable domain, remainder taken from reference TRBV15 and TRBJ1-5, is DAMVIQNPRYQVTQFGKPVTLSCSQTLNHNVMYWYQQKSSQAPKLLFHYYDKDFNNEADTPDNFQSRRPNTSFCFLDIRSPGLGDTAMYLCATSRGGGSGHSNQPQHFGDGTRLSIL.

The V and J genes are TRBV6-5 and TRBJ1-1; D gene unclear. Trimming took 0 bases from V and 8 from J, leaving 13 bases between them. CDR3 length equals 14 residues. Looked up from germline, CDR1 is MNHEY and CDR2 is SVGAGI. As DNA, the CDR3 is TGTGCCAGCAGTTACTCGAGACTAACCATCGAAGCTTTCTTT. This encodes CASSYSRLTIEAFF.

This chain joins TRBV2 and TRBJ2-5, with 12 bases aligning to TRBD2. The V gene end was trimmed by 3 bases and the J gene end by 5 bases; junction bases not matched to a gene: 10. Germline CDR1 is SNHLY and CDR2 is FYNNEI. The CDR3 contains 17 residues. The CDR3 spells CASSDGLAGRGAETQYF. The CDR3, as DNA: TGTGCCAGCAGTGACGGACTAGCGGGACGGGGGGCGGAGACCCAGTACTTC.

This clone was seen just once. Within the sample, other DNA sequences also encode this same CDR3. The gene calls are TRBV6-1 and TRBJ2-7; 7 bases agree with TRBD2. The CDR3 sequence is 14 residues long. From germline, CDR1 is MNHNS and CDR2 SASEGT. The J segment lost 3 bases and the V segment lost 2 bases, leaving 4 bases of the junction unmatched. The CDR3 loop reads CASSEYGGSYEQYF. CDR3 bases: TGTGCCAGCAGTGAATACGGGGGGAGCTACGAGCAGTACTTC.

V gene TRBV5-1 combines with J gene TRBJ2-1, with 9 bases that match TRBD1. The CDR3 has 15 amino acids. V lost 0 bases to trimming and J lost 7 bases; unmatched junction nucleotides: 5. The germline V gene has CDR1 SGHRS and CDR2 YFSETQ. CDR3 region: CASSLEGTGLNEQFF. Written as DNA, the CDR3 is TGCGCCAGCAGCTTGGAAGGGACAGGGTTAAATGAGCAGTTCTTC.

V and J are TRBV7-9 and TRBJ1-1, with D uncertain. The V end was cut by 5 bases, the J end by 1 base, with 8 bases between. The germline CDR1 and CDR2 sequences are SEHNR and FQNEAQ (reference sequence). This CDR3 has 13 amino acids. Here the CDR3 DNA reads TGTGCCAGCAGCCCCCCGGGGAACACTGAAGCTTTCTTT. Translated, it gives CASSPPGNTEAFF.

This clone has just one count. The genes are TRBV7-8 and TRBJ1-2, with D possibly TRBD1 on 6 matching bases. V dropped 3 bases and J dropped 4 bases, with 24 bases sitting between them. CDR1 and CDR2 (germline): SGHVS, FQNEAQ. This CDR3 has 18 residues. The CDR3 sequence is CASSLPRDTSKGAYGYTF. The CDR3 DNA is TGTGCCAGCAGCTTGCCCCGGGACACCTCAAAAGGGGCCTATGGCTACACCTTC.

This chain connects TRBV9 to TRBJ1-5, with D unresolved. The V gene lost 6 bases and the J gene lost 0 bases, with 10 bases spanning the gap. The V gene's germline CDR1 is SGDLS and CDR2 YYNGEE. The CDR3 spans 14 residues. The CDR3 spells CASTDDYSNQPQHF. In DNA, the CDR3 is TGTGCCAGCACTGACGATTATAGCAATCAGCCCCAGCATTTT. Together with reference TRBV9 and TRBJ1-5, the CDR3 gives the full variable domain: DSGVTQTPKHLITATGQRVTLRCSPRSGDLSVYWYQQSLDQGLQFLIQYYNGEERAKGNILERFSAQQFPDLHSELNLSSLELGDSALYFCASTDDYSNQPQHFGDGTRLSIL.

This sequence joins TRBV6-5 and TRBJ2-7; 7 nucleotides match TRBD2. The CDR3 covers 12 residues. V gave up 2 bases and J gave up 6 bases; unmatched junction bases: 1. Germline CDR1 reads MNHEY; CDR2 reads SVGAGI. The CDR3 sequence is CASSYRTSEQYF. The CDR3 DNA follows: TGTGCCAGCAGTTACAGGACTAGCGAGCAGTACTTC.

The chain employs TRBV6-5 and TRBJ2-2; D is possibly TRBD1 (5 bases). This CDR3 comprises 13 residues. Germline CDR1 reads MNHEY; CDR2 reads SVGAGI. The V and J ends lost 2 bases and 7 bases respectively, with 8 bases between them. Here the CDR3 reads CASSYDDSGELFF. The CDR3 DNA reads as TGTGCCAGCAGTTACGACGACAGCGGGGAGCTGTTTTTT.